One and the same sample provided the 24 T cell receptor beta chains below, sequenced in a study of T cell responses to AZD1222 COVID-19 vaccine. This table comes from immunoSEQ multiplex PCR, and its TCRdb copy is limited to in-frame clones, with some not included. The sample includes under 150,000 clones, around nine tenths seen only once; the top ten take roughly 5.6%. The material sequenced was peripheral blood, taken on day 0 of AZD1222 vaccination. Source of these receptors: an adult in good health.

The rearrangement links TRBV3-1 (or the pseudogene TRBV3-2) to TRBJ1-3; no firm D call. Deletions cut 1 base from V and 0 bases from J, with 7 bases between. Per the germline V gene, CDR1 is LGHDT and CDR2 is YNNKEL (reference sequence). The CDR3 has 15 amino acids. DNA for the CDR3: TGTGCCAGCAGCCAAGGGACTCGCTCTGGAAACACCATATATTTT. It translates to CASSQGTRSGNTIYF.

The rearrangement links TRBV7-3 to TRBJ2-1; D might be TRBD2 (6 bases). The CDR3 sequence is 15 residues long. The ends were cut back, 0 bases at V and 3 bases at J, with 9 bases in the middle. Germline loops: CDR1 SGHTA, CDR2 FQGTGA. The CDR3 bases are TGTGCCAGCAGCTTAACGGCGGGACTCTACAATGAGCAGTTCTTC. This gives the protein CASSLTAGLYNEQFF.

This rearrangement joins TRBV28 to TRBJ1-1; tentatively, D is TRBD1 (6 bases). Trimming shortened V by 3 bases and J by 11 bases, and 10 bases separated the two germline ends. CDR3 length: 11 amino acids. Germline V CDR1 and CDR2: MDHEN, SYDVKM. This chain's CDR3 is CASSFRGAAFF. The CDR3 nucleotides read TGTGCCAGCAGTTTTCGGGGGGCGGCTTTCTTT.

The chain links TRBV12-3 or TRBV12-4 to TRBJ2-3, with a tentative D call TRBD1 (5 bases). Trimming took off 6 bases at V and 1 base at J, with 8 bases between the two ends. The CDR3 runs 13 residues. The CDR3 DNA sequence: TGTGCCAGCAGCCTCAGGGGCACAGATACGCAGTATTTT. Translation: CASSLRGTDTQYF.

V and J are TRBV4-1 and TRBJ2-7, with a weak D call TRBD2 (5 bases). This CDR3 has 17 amino acids. Deletions cut 1 base from V and 2 bases from J, with 18 bases between. The germline V gene encodes CDR1 MGHRA and CDR2 YSYEKL. The CDR3 nucleotides read TGCGCCAGCAGCCAAGGGATCCTAGCCGCCTCTACCTACGAGCAGTACTTC. Residues: CASSQGILAASTYEQYF.

The chain recombines TRBV28 with TRBJ1-1; D unresolved. CDR1 and CDR2 (germline): MDHEN, SYDVKM. V shed 4 bases and J shed 3 bases, with 3 bases lying between them. The CDR3 loop spans 11 amino acids. CDR3 in DNA: TGTGCCAGCAGTTCCTACACTGAAGCTTTCTTT. Amino acids: CASSSYTEAFF.

CDR3 sequence reads: CASSEFGPTNYGYTF. Here the CDR3 DNA reads TGTGCCAGCAGTGAATTTGGCCCCACTAACTATGGCTACACCTTC. The chain couples TRBV2 to TRBJ1-2; D call uncertain. V was pared by 2 bases and J by 0 bases, with 10 bases between. Germline loops: CDR1 SNHLY, CDR2 FYNNEI. This CDR3 is built from 15 residues.

The V call is TRBV7-2, the J call TRBJ1-1; the D is unclear. Germline loops: CDR1 SGHTA, CDR2 FQGNSA. The CDR3 consists of 15 residues. Trimming shortened V by 1 base and J by 0 bases, and 9 bases separated the two germline ends. The CDR3 nucleotides read TGTGCCAGCAGCTTAGTTACAGATCTGAACACTGAAGCTTTCTTT. Translation gives CASSLVTDLNTEAFF.

The chain links TRBV6-5 to TRBJ1-1; D gene ambiguous. V lost 5 bases and J lost 0, with 7 bases in between. The germline V gene has CDR1 MNHEY and CDR2 SVGAGI. The length of the CDR3 is 13 residues. CDR3 sequence (DNA): TGTGCCAGCAGTCAGGTCATGAACACTGAAGCTTTCTTT. It yields the protein CASSQVMNTEAFF.

The gene calls are TRBV29-1 and TRBJ1-2, with a possible D match to TRBD1 (5 bases). Germline V gives CDR1 SQVTM, CDR2 ANQGSEA. CDR3 length: 17 residues. V lost 3 bases and J 0 bases, leaving 20 bases between the germline ends. Here the CDR3 reads CSVDPWRPGLANYGYTF. DNA of the CDR3: TGCAGCGTTGACCCCTGGCGGCCAGGGTTGGCTAACTATGGCTACACCTTC.

The rearrangement joins TRBV9 to TRBJ2-3; TRBD2 is a possible D gene (6 bases). Trimming shortened V by 3 bases and J by 4 bases, and 15 bases separated the two germline ends. The germline V gene encodes CDR1 SGDLS and CDR2 YYNGEE. The CDR3 consists of 15 residues. The DNA of the CDR3 is TGTGCCAGCAGCGGTTTGGCGGGGACCCCAGATACGCAGTATTTT. Protein product: CASSGLAGTPDTQYF. Based on the CDR3 plus reference TRBV9 and TRBJ2-3, the full variable domain is DSGVTQTPKHLITATGQRVTLRCSPRSGDLSVYWYQQSLDQGLQFLIQYYNGEERAKGNILERFSAQQFPDLHSELNLSSLELGDSALYFCASSGLAGTPDTQYFGPGTRLTVL.

This chain joins TRBV6-5 and TRBJ2-3, with a weak D call TRBD1 (5 bases). This CDR3 has 14 amino acids. V was pared by 7 bases and J by 3 bases, with 14 bases between. CDR1 MNHEY and CDR2 SVGAGI come from the germline V gene. This chain's CDR3 is CASTIGVVTDTQYF. Here the CDR3 DNA reads TGTGCCAGCACCATAGGGGTCGTGACAGATACGCAGTATTTT.

The gene calls are TRBV7-9 and TRBJ1-2, with 11 bases aligning to TRBD1. V dropped 5 bases and J dropped 7; count of bases not matched to a gene: 6. Germline V gene lookup returns CDR1 SEHNR and CDR2 FQNEAQ (reference sequence). The CDR3 covers 14 residues. The CDR3 region is CASSAGQGASGYTF. The DNA for the CDR3 is TGTGCCAGCAGCGCCGGACAGGGGGCGAGTGGCTACACCTTC.

The chain carries TRBV3-1 (or the pseudogene TRBV3-2) and TRBJ2-5, with D maybe TRBD2 (6 bases). This CDR3 has 15 residues. The V gene's germline CDR1 is LGHDT and CDR2 YNNKEL (reference sequence). The V end was cut by 4 bases, the J end by 10 bases, with 22 bases between. Here the CDR3 DNA reads TGTGCCAGCAGCCCCTCGGGGTCCTCCCGTAGCGGCCAGTACTTC. It is translated as CASSPSGSSRSGQYF.

The V gene is TRBV9, the J gene TRBJ2-7, with D maybe TRBD1 (5 bases). V shed 7 bases and J shed 9 bases, with 14 bases lying between them. CDR3 length: 11 amino acids. The V gene's germline CDR1 is SGDLS and CDR2 YYNGEE. CDR3 DNA sequence: TGTGCCAGCGGAACAGGTTTCCGGCAGTACTTC. Translating it yields CASGTGFRQYF.

A few counts support this clone. This chain connects TRBV19 to TRBJ2-2; D is undetermined. V shed 5 bases and J shed 7 bases, with 20 bases lying between them. CDR1 is LNHDA, CDR2 SQIVND, per germline (reference sequence). The CDR3 contains 16 residues. The CDR3 sequence: CASSPLMGFEVGELFF. The DNA of the CDR3 is TGTGCCAGTAGTCCTCTAATGGGGTTCGAGGTCGGGGAGCTGTTTTTT.

This chain joins TRBV13 and TRBJ2-1, with 8 bases identical to TRBD2. Unmatched junction bases numbered 9, after V lost 5 bases and J lost 6 bases. Germline V gene lookup returns CDR1 PRHDT and CDR2 FYEKMQ (reference sequence). The CDR3 loop spans 15 amino acids. The CDR3 DNA is TGTGCCAGCAGCCCACTCCCGGGAGGGTTCAATGAGCAGTTCTTC. Translated: CASSPLPGGFNEQFF. Full variable domain (remainder filled in from reference TRBV13 and TRBJ2-1): AAGVIQSPRHLIKEKRETATLKCYPIPRHDTVYWYQQGPGQDPQFLISFYEKMQSDKGSIPDRFSAQQFSDYHSELNMSSLELGDSALYFCASSPLPGGFNEQFFGPGTRLTVL.

This chain joins TRBV12-3 or TRBV12-4 and TRBJ2-6; D uncertain. The CDR3 is made up of 13 amino acids. With 6 bases removed from V and 2 bases from J, the gap between germline ends came to 5 bases. This chain's CDR3 is CASSSPGANVLTF. DNA of the CDR3: TGTGCCAGCAGCTCTCCTGGGGCCAACGTCCTGACTTTC.

J is TRBJ1-6 and V is TRBV10-3; D is uncertain. This CDR3 region has 15 residues. CDR1 and CDR2 from the germline V gene are ENHRY and SYGVKD. The CDR3: CAIGEEDGRNSPLHF. CDR3 bases: TGTGCAATCGGTGAGGAAGATGGAAGGAATTCACCCCTCCACTTT.

DNA of the CDR3: TGTGCCAGCAGCGGATCCGGGACAGGGTTTCAGCCCCAGCATTTT. Translated, it gives CASSGSGTGFQPQHF. V usage is TRBV9 and J usage is TRBJ1-5; TRBD1 matches 9 bases. CDR1 is SGDLS and CDR2 is YYNGEE in the germline V gene. There are 15 residues in the CDR3. V was clipped by 3 bases and J by 6 bases; unmatched bases: 7.

The rearrangement uses TRBV9 and TRBJ2-5, with D perhaps TRBD2 (6 bases). Germline CDR1 reads SGDLS; CDR2 reads YYNGEE. CDR3 length equals 15 residues. Between the trimmed V and J ends, which lost 2 bases and 1 base, there was a span of 12 bases. The CDR3 reads CASSVEGLLQETQYF. CDR3 DNA sequence: TGTGCCAGCAGCGTGGAGGGGTTGCTCCAAGAGACCCAGTACTTC.

The V and J genes are TRBV4-3 and TRBJ2-1; D call uncertain. Deletions cut 0 bases from V and 2 bases from J, with 8 bases between. The CDR3 runs to 15 residues. Germline V CDR1 and CDR2: LGHNA, YSLEER. The CDR3 sequence is CASSQEVAAYNEQFF. Here the CDR3 DNA reads TGCGCCAGCAGCCAAGAGGTAGCCGCCTACAATGAGCAGTTCTTC.

The chain joins TRBV5-6 to TRBJ1-6; D ambiguous. Trimming cost V 0 bases and J 8 bases, with 12 bases left between them. The V gene's germline CDR1 is SGHDT and CDR2 YYEEEE. CDR3 length equals 15 residues. CDR3 protein: CASSLGSLPDSPLHF. DNA of the CDR3: TGTGCCAGCAGCTTGGGCAGCCTCCCAGATTCACCCCTCCACTTT. Variable domain in full (rest from reference TRBV5-6 and TRBJ1-6): DAGVTQSPTHLIKTRGQQVTLRCSPKSGHDTVSWYQQALGQGPQFIFQYYEEEERQRGNFPDRFSGHQFPNYSSELNVNALLLGDSALYLCASSLGSLPDSPLHFGNGTRLTVT.

The chain combines TRBV7-2 with TRBJ1-4, with D possibly TRBD1 on 5 matching bases. Germline-derived CDR1 and CDR2 are SGHTA and FQGNSA. The CDR3 has 14 residues. V was pared by 6 bases and J by 4 bases, with 12 bases between. CDR3 amino acids: CASRRGGFNEKLFF. The CDR3 DNA is TGTGCCAGCAGGCGGGGGGGGTTTAATGAAAAACTGTTTTTT.